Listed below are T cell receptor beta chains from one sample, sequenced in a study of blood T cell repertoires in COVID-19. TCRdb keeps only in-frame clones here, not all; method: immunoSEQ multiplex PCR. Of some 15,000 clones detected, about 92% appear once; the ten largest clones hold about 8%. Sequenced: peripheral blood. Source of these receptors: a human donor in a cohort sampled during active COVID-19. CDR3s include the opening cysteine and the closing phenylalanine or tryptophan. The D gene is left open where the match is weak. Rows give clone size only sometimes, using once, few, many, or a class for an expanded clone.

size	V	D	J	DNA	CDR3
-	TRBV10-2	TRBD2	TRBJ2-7	TGCGCCAGCAGTGAGTGGTCTACTAGCGGACTCTACGAGCAGTACTTC	CASSEWSTSGLYEQYF
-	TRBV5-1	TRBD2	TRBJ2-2	TGCGCCAGCAGCCCGGGACTAGTATGGAACACCGGGGAGCTGTTTTTT	CASSPGLVWNTGELFF
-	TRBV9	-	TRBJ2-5	TGTGCCAGCAGCGGCGACAGCAAGACCCAGTACTTC	CASSGDSKTQYF
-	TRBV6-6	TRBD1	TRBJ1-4	TGTGCCACCAGGGGGCTCAGGGATGAAAAACTGTTTTTT	CATRGLRDEKLFF
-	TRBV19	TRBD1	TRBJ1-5	TGTGCCAGTAGTATGGGACAGGGGCTGAGCAATCAGCCCCAGCATTTT	CASSMGQGLSNQPQHF
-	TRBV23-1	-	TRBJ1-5	TGCGCCAGCAGTCAATCGATGACAGACAGGAATCAGCCCCAGCATTTT	CASSQSMTDRNQPQHF
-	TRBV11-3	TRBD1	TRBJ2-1	TGTGCCAGCAGCTTAGACAGGGGGCCCTACAATGAGCAGTTCTTC	CASSLDRGPYNEQFF
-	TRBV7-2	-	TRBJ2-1	TGTGCCAGCAGCTTAGAGGCAGGGGCCTACAATGAGCAGTTCTTC	CASSLEAGAYNEQFF
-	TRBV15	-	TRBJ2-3	TGTGCCACCAGCAGAGATTCGAACTTTTTCAGCACAGATACGCAGTATTTT	CATSRDSNFFSTDTQYF
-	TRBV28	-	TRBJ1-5	TGTGCCAGCAGCCCGGGAGGGGGAGGCAATCAGCCCCAGCATTTT	CASSPGGGGNQPQHF
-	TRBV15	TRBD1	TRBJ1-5	TGTGCCACCAGCAGTAAGACGGGACAGACGAGCAATCAGCCCCAGCATTTT	CATSSKTGQTSNQPQHF
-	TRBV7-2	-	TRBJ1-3	TGTGCCAGCAGCTTAGACAGATACCCTGGAAACACCATATATTTT	CASSLDRYPGNTIYF
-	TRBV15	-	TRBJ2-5	TGTGCCACCAGCCGCCGGCTAGATCAAGAGACCCAGTACTTC	CATSRRLDQETQYF
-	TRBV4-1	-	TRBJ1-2	TGCGCCAGCAGCCAAGGGCCTCAGGGGATCCAGCGAGGCTACACCTTC	CASSQGPQGIQRGYTF
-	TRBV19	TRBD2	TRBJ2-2	TGTGCCAGTAGTATAGCAGAACTAGCGGGTCCCACCGGGGAGCTGTTTTTT	CASSIAELAGPTGELFF
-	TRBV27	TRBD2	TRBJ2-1	TGTGCCAGCAGTTTAGCCCTAGCGGGTGAGCAGTTCTTC	CASSLALAGEQFF
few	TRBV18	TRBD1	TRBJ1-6	TGTGCCAGCTCACCATTCCAGGGGGCATCCTCCTATAATTCACCCCTCCACTTT	CASSPFQGASSYNSPLHF
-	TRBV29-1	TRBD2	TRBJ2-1	TGCAGCGTTGACGGAGCGGGAGTAGTCAATGAGCAGTTCTTC	CSVDGAGVVNEQFF
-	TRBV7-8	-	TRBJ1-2	TGTGCCAGCAGCTTAGGAGCGCGGGACAACTATGGCTACACCTTC	CASSLGARDNYGYTF
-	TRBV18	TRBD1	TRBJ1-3	TGTGCCAGCTCACGGCCGGCCACAGGGGCAAACACCATATATTTT	CASSRPATGANTIYF
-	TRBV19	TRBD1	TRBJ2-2	TGTGCCAGTATTCCGGGACAGGGGGCCGGTGGGGAGCTGTTTTTT	CASIPGQGAGGELFF
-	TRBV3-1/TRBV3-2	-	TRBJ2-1	TGTGCCAGCAGCCAAGAAATGGCTCTTAATGAGCAGTTCTTC	CASSQEMALNEQFF
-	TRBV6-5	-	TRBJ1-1	TGTGCCACCCTAACGGGGAACACTGAAGCTTTCTTT	CATLTGNTEAFF
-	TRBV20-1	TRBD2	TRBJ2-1	TGCAGTGCTAGTTGGGCTAGCGGATACAATGAGCAGTTCTTC	CSASWASGYNEQFF
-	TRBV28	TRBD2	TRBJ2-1	TGTGCCAGCAGTCCACCGGGACTAGGAAACAATGAGCAGTTCTTC	CASSPPGLGNNEQFF
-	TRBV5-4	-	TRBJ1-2	TGTGCCAGCAGCTTGGTGGGGGGAGAAGGTGGCTACACCTTC	CASSLVGGEGGYTF
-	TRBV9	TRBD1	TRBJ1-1	TGTGCCAGCAGCGTAGAGGGGACAGGGGACACTGAAGCTTTCTTT	CASSVEGTGDTEAFF
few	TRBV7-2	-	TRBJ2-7	TGTGCCAGCAACAACCGGGCAGGGGAGCAGTACTTC	CASNNRAGEQYF
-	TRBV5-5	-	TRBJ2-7	TGTGCCAGCAGCTTAGGAGGGGACGGAAACTACGAGCAGTACTTC	CASSLGGDGNYEQYF
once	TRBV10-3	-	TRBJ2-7	TGTGCCATCAGTGAGTCCGCGGCGGGCTCCTACGAGCAGTACTTC	CAISESAAGSYEQYF
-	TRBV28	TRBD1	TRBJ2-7	TGTGCCAGCAGTTTGATCGACAGGGCCTACGAGCAGTACTTC	CASSLIDRAYEQYF
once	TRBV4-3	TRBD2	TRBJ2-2	TGCGCCAGCAGCCAAGATTTGTCTAGCGGGGGGCGCACCGGGGAGCTGTTTTTT	CASSQDLSSGGRTGELFF
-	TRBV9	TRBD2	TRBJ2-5	TGTGCCAGCAGCCCCTGGACTAGCGGCGGTCAAGAGACCCAGTACTTC	CASSPWTSGGQETQYF
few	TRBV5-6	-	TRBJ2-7	TGTGCCAGCAGCTTGGAAAGCGGCTACGAGCAGTACTTC	CASSLESGYEQYF
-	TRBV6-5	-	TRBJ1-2	TGTGCCAGCACCCCATGGGGGCAAAACTATGGCTACACCTTC	CASTPWGQNYGYTF
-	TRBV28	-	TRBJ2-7	TGTGCCAGCACTCGACACGGTCGGTCCTACGAGCAGTACTTC	CASTRHGRSYEQYF
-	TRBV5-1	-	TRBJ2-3	TGCGCCAGCAGCTTGGGGGAGGCGGGCACAGATACGCAGTATTTT	CASSLGEAGTDTQYF
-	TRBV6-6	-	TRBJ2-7	TGTGCCAGCAGTTACTCAGGGCGGGGCTCCTACGAGCAGTACTTC	CASSYSGRGSYEQYF
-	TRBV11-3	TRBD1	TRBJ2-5	TGTGCCAGCAGCACCGGGGGGACAGGGACAGAGACCCAGTACTTC	CASSTGGTGTETQYF
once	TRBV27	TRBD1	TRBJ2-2	TGTGCCAGCACCCCCCACGGGACAGGGAACACCGGGGAGCTGTTTTTT	CASTPHGTGNTGELFF
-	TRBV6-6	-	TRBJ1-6	TGTGCCAGCAGTTATCCCGAGGCAGGGTCACCCCTCCACTTT	CASSYPEAGSPLHF
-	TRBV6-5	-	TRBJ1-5	TGTGCCAGCAGTAATGAGTTTAGCAATCAGCCCCAGCATTTT	CASSNEFSNQPQHF
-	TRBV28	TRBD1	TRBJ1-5	TGTGCCACCGGGACAGGGGGTCAGCCCCAGCATTTT	CATGTGGQPQHF
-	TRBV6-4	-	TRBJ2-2	TGTGCCAGCAGTGACTCCGCACGGGGGTCCACCGGGGAGCTGTTTTTT	CASSDSARGSTGELFF
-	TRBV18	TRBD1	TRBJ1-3	TGTGCCAGCTCATCTAAGGGACAGACCGACTCTGGAAACACCATATATTTT	CASSSKGQTDSGNTIYF
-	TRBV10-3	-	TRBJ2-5	TGTGCCATCAGTGGAAGACTAGACCAAGAGACCCAGTACTTC	CAISGRLDQETQYF
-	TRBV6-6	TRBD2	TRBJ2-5	TGTGCCAGCAGTTACACGGGGACTAGCGGACGGGAGACCCAGTACTTC	CASSYTGTSGRETQYF
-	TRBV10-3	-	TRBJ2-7	TGTGCCATCAGCGGGAGCCCCACCTACGAGCAGTACTTC	CAISGSPTYEQYF
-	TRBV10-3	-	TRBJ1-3	TGTGCCATCAGGACAGCCTCTGGAAACACCATATATTTT	CAIRTASGNTIYF
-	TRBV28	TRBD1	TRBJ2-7	TGTGCCAGCGTGGACAGGGGTCTCTACTCCTACGAGCAGTACTTC	CASVDRGLYSYEQYF
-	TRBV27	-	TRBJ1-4	TGTGCCAGCAGCGATGTATCGGTTGCTAATGAAAAACTGTTTTTT	CASSDVSVANEKLFF
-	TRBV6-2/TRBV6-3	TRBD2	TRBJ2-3	TGTGCCAGCAGCCAGACTAGCGGGGGTACAGATACGCAGTATTTT	CASSQTSGGTDTQYF
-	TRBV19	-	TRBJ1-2	TGTGCCAGTAGTATAGCGGGAGAGTACTATGGCTACACCTTC	CASSIAGEYYGYTF
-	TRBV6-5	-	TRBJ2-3	TGTGCCAGCAGAGACATCGGGACTCTGGGAGATACGCAGTATTTT	CASRDIGTLGDTQYF
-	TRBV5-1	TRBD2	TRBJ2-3	TGCGCCAGCAGCTCGGGACTAGCTGGCACAGATACGCAGTATTTT	CASSSGLAGTDTQYF
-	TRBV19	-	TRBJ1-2	TGTGCCAGTAGTATAGATCAGGGTGCATATGGCTACACCTTC	CASSIDQGAYGYTF
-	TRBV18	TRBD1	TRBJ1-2	TGTGCCAGCTCACCGACAGGGGAGAGAACTGGCTACACCTTC	CASSPTGERTGYTF
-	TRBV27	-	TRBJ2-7	TGTGCCAGCAGTTTCCGGGGGAGGAAGTACTTC	CASSFRGRKYF